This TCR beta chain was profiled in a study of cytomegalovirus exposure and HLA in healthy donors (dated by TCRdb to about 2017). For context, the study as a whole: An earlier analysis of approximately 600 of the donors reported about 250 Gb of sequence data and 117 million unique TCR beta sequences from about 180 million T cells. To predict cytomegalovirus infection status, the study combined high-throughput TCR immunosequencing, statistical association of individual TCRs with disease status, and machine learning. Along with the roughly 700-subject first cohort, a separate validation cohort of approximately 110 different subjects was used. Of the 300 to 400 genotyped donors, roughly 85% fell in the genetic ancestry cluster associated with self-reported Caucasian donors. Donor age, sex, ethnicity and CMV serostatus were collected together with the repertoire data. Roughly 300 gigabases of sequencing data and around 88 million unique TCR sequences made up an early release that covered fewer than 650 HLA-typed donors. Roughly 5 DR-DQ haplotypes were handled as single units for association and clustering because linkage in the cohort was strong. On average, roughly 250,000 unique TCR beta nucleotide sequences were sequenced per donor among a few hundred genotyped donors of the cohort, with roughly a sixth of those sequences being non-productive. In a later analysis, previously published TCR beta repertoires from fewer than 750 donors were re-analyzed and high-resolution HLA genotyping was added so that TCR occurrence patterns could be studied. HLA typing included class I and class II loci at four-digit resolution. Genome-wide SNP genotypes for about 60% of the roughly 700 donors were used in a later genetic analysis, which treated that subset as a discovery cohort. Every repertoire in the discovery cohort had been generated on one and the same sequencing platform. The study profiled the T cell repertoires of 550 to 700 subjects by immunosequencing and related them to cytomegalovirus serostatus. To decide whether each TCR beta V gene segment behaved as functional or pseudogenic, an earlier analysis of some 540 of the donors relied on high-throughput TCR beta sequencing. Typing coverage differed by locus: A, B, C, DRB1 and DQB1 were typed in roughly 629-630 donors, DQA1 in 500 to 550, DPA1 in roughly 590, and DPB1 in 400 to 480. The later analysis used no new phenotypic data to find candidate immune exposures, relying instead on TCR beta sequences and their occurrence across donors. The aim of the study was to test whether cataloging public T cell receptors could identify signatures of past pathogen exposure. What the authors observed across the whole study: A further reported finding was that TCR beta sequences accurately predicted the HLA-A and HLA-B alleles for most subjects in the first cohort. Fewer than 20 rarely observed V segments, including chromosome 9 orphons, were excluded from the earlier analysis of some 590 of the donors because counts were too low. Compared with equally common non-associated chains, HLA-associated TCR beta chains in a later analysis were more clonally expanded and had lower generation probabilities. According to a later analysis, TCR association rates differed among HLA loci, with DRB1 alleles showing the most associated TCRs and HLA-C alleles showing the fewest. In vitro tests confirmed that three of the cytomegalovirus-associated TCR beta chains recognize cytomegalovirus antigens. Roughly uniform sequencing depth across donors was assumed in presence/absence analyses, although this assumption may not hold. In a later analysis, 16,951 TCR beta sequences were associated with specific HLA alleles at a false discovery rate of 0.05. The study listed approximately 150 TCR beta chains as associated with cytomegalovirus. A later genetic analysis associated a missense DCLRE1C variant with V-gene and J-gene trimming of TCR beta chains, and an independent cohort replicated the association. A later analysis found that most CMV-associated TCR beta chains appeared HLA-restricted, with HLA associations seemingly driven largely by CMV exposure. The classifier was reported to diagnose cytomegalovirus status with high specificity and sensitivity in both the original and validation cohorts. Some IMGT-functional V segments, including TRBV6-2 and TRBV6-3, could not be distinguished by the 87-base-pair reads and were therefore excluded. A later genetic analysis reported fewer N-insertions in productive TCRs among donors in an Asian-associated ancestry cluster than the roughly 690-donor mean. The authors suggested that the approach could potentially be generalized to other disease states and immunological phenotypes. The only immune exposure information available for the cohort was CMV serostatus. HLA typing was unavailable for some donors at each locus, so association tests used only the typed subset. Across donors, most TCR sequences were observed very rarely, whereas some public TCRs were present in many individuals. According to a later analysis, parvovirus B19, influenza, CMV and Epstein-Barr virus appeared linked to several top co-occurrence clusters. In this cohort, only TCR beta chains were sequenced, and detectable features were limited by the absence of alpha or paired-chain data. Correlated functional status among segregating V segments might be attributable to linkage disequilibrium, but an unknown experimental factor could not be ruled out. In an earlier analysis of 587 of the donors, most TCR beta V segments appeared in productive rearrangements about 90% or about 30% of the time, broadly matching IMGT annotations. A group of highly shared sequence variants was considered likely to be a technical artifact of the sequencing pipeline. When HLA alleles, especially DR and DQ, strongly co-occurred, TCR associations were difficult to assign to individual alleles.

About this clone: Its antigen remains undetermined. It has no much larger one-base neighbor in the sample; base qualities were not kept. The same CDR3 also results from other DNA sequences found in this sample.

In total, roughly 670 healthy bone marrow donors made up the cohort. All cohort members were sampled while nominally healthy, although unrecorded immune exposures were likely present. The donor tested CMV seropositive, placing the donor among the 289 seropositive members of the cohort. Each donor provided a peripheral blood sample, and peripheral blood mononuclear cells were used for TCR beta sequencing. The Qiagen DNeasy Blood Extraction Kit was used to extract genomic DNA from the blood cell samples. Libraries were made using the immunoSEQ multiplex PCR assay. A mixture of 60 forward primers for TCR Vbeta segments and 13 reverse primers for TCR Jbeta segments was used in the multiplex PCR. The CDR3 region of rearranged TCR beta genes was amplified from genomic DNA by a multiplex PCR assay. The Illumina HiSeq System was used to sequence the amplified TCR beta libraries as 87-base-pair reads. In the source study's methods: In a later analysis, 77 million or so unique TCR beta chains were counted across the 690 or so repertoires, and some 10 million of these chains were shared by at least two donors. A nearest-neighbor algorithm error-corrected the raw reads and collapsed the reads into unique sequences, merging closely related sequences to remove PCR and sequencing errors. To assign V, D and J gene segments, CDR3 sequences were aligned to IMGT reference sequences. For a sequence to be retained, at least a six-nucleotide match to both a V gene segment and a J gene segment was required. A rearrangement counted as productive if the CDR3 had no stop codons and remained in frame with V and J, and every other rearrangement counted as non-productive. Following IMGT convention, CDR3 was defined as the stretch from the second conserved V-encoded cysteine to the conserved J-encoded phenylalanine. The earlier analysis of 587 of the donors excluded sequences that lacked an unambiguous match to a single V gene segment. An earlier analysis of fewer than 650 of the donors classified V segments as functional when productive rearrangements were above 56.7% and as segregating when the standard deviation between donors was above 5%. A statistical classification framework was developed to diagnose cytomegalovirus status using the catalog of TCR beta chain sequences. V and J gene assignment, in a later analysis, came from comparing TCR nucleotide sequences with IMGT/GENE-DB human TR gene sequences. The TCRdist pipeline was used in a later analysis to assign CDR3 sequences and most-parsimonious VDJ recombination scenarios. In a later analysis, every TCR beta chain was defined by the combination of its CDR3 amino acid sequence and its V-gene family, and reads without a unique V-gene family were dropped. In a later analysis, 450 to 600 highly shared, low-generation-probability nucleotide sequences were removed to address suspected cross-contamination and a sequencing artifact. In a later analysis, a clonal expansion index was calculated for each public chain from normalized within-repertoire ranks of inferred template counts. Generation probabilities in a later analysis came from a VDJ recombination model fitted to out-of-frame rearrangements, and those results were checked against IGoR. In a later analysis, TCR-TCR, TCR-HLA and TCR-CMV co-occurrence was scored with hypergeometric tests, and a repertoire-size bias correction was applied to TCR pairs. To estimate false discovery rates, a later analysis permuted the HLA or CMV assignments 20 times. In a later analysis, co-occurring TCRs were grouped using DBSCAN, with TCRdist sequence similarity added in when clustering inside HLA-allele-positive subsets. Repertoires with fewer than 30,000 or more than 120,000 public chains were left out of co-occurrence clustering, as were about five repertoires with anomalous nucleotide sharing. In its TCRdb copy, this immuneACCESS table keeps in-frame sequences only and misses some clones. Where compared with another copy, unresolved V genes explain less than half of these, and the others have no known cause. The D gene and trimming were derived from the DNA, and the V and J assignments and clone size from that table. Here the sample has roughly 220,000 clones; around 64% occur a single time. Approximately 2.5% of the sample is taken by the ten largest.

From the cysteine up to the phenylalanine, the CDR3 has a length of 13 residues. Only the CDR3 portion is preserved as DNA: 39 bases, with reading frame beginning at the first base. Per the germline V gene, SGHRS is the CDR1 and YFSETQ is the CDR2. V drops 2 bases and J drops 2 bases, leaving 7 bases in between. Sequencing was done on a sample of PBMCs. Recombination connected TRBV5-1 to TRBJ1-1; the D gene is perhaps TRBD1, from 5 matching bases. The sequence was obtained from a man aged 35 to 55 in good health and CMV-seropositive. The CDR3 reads CASSLQENTEAFF. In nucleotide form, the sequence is TGCGCCAGCAGCTTACAGGAAAACACTGAAGCTTTCTTT.